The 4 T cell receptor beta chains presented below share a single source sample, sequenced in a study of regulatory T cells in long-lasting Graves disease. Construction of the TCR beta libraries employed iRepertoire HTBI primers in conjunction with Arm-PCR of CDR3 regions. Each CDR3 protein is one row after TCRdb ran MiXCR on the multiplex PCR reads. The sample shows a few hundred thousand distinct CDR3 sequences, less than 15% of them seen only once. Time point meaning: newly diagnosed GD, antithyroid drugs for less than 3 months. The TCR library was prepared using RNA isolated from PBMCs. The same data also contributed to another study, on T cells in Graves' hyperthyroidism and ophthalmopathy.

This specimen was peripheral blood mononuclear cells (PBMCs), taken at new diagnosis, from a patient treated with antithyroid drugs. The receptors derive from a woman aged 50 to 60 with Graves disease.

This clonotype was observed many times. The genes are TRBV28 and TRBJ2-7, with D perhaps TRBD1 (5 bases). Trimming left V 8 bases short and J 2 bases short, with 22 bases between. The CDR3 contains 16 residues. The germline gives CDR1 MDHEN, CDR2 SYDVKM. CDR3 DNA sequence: TGTGCCAGCCGTACGACAGTTTTTTCATCAACCTACGAGCAGTACTTC. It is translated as CASRTTVFSSTYEQYF.

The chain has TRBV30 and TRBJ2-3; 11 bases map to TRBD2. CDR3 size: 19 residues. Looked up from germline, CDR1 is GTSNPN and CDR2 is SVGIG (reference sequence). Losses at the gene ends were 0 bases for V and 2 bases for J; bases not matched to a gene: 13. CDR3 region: CAWSVPWASGRISTDTQYF. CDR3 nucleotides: TGTGCCTGGAGTGTACCCTGGGCTAGCGGGAGGATCTCCACAGATACGCAGTATTTT.

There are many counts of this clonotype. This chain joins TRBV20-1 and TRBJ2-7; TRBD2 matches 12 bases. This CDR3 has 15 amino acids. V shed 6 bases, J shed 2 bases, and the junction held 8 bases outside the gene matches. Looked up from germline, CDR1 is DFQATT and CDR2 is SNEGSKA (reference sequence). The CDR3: CSAEGTSGPAYEQYF. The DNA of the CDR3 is TGCAGTGCAGAAGGGACTAGCGGGCCAGCCTACGAGCAGTACTTC.

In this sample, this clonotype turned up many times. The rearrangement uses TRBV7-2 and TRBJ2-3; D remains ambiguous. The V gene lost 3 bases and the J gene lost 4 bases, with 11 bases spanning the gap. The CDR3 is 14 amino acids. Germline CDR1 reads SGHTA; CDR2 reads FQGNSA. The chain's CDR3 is CASSLVGGADTQYF. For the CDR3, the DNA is TGTGCCAGCAGCTTGGTAGGTGGGGCAGATACGCAGTATTTT.